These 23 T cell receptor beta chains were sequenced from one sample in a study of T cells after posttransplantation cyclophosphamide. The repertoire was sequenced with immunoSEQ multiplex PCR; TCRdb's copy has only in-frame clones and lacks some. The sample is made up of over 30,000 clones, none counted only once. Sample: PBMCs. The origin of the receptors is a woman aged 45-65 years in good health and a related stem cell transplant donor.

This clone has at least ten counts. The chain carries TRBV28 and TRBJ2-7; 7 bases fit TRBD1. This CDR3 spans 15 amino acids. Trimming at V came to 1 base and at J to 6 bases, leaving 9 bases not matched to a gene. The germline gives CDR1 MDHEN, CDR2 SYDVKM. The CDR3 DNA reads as TGTGCCAGCAGTTTATTTAATACAGGGGACACCGAGCAGTACTTC. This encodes CASSLFNTGDTEQYF. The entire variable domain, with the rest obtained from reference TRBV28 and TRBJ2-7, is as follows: DVKVTQSSRYLVKRTGEKVFLECVQDMDHENMFWYRQDPGLGLRLIYFSYDVKMKEKGDIPEGYSVSREKKERFSLILESASTNQTSMYLCASSLFNTGDTEQYFGPGTRLTVT.

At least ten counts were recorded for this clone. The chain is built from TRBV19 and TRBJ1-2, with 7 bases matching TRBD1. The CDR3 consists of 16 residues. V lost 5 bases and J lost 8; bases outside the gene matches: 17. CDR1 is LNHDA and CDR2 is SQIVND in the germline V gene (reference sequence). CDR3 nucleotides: TGTGCCAGTAGTTCTCCACTTTACAGGGGCGTGGGGGGCTACACCTTC. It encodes CASSSPLYRGVGGYTF.

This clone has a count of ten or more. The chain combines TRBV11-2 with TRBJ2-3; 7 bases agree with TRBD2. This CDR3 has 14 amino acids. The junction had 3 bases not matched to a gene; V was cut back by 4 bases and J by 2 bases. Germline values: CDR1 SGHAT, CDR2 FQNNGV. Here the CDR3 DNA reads TGTGCCAGCAGCTCGCGGGACTACACAGATACGCAGTATTTT. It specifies CASSSRDYTDTQYF.

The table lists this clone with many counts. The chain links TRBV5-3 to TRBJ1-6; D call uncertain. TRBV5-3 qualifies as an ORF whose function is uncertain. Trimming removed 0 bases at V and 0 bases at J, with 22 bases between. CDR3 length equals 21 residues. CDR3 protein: CARSLEAPVGGQSSYNSPLHF. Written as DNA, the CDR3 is TGTGCCAGAAGCTTGGAAGCCCCCGTGGGAGGGCAGAGCTCCTATAATTCACCCCTCCACTTT.

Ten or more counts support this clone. This CDR3 reads CASSFDRGRNEQFF. The CDR3, as DNA: TGTGCCAGCAGTTTCGACAGGGGGCGCAATGAGCAGTTCTTC. The genes are TRBV7-9 and TRBJ2-1; TRBD1 matches at 10 bases. The CDR3 has 14 amino acids. Germline V lookup: CDR1 SEHNR, CDR2 FQNEAQ (reference sequence). V trimming: 6 bases; J trimming: 6 bases; junction bases outside the gene matches: 5.

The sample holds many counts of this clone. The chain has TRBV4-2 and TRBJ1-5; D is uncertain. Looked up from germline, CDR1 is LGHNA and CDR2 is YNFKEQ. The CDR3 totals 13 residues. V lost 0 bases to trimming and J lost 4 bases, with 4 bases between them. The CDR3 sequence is CASSQDPNQPQHF. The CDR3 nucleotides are TGTGCCAGCAGCCAAGACCCAAATCAGCCCCAGCATTTT.

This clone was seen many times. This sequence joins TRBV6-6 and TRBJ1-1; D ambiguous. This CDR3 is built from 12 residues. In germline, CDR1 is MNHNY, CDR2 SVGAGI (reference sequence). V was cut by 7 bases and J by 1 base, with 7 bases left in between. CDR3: CASNPGNTEAFF. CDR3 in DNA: TGTGCCAGCAACCCAGGGAACACTGAAGCTTTCTTT.

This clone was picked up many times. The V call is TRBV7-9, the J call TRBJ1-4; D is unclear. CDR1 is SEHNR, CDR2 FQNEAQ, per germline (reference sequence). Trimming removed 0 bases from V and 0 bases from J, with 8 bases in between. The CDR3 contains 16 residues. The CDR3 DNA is TGTGCCAGCAGCTTAGCGAGTTTAGCAACTAATGAAAAACTGTTTTTT. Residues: CASSLASLATNEKLFF.

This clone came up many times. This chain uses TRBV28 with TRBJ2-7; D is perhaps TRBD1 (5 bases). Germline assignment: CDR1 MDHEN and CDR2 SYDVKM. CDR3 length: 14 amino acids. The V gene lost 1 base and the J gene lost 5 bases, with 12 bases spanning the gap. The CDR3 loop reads CASSLLGRANEQYF. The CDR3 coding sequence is TGTGCCAGCAGTTTATTAGGCAGGGCTAACGAGCAGTACTTC.

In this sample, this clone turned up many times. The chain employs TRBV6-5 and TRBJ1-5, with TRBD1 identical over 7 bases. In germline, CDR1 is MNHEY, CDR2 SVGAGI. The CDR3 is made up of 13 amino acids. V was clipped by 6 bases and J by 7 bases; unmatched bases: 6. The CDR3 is CASSLTGTQPQHF. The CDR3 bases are TGTGCCAGCAGCTTGACAGGGACACAGCCCCAGCATTTT.

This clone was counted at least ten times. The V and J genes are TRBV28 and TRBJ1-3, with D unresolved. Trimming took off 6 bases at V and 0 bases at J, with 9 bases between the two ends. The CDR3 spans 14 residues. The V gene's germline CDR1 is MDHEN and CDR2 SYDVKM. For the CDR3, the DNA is TGTGCCAGCAGACCAGTGAACTCTGGAAACACCATATATTTT. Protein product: CASRPVNSGNTIYF.

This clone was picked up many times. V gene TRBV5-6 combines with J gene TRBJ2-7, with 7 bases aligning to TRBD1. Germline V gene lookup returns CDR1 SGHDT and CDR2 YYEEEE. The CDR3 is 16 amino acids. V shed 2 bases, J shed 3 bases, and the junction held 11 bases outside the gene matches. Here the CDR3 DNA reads TGTGCCAGCAGCTTTAGTGGAAGTCAGGGGGACTACGAGCAGTACTTC. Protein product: CASSFSGSQGDYEQYF.

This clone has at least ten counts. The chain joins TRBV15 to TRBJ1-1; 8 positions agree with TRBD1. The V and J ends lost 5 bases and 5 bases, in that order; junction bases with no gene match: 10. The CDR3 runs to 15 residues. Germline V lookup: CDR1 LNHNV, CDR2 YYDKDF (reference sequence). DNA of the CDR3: TGTGCCACCAGCGTCTCGGACAGGGCTCGAACTGAAGCTTTCTTT. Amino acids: CATSVSDRARTEAFF.

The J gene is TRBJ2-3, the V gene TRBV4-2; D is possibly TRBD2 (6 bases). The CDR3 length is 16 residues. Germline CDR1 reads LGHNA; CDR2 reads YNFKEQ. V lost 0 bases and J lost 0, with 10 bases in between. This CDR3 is CASSQERGPSTDTQYF. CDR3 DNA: TGTGCCAGCAGCCAAGAGCGGGGACCTAGCACAGATACGCAGTATTTT.

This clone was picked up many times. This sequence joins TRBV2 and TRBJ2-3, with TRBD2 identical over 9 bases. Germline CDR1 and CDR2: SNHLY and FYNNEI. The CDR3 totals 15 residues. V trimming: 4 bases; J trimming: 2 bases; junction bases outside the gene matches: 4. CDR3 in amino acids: CASSAGGGATDTQYF. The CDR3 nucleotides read TGTGCCAGCAGTGCGGGCGGGGGGGCCACAGATACGCAGTATTTT.

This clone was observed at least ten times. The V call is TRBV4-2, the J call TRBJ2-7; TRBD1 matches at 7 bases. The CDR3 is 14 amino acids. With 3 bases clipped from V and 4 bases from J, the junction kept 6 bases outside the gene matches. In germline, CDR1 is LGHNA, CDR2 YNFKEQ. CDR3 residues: CASSQTTTGYEQYF. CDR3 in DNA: TGTGCCAGCAGCCAGACGACGACAGGGTACGAGCAGTACTTC.

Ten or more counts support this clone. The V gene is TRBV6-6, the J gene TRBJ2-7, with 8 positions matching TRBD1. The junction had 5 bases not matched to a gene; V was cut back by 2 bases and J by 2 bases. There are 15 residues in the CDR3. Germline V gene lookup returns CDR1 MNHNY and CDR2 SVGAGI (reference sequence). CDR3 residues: CASSYAGTGTYEQYF. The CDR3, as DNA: TGTGCCAGCAGTTACGCTGGGACAGGAACCTACGAGCAGTACTTC.

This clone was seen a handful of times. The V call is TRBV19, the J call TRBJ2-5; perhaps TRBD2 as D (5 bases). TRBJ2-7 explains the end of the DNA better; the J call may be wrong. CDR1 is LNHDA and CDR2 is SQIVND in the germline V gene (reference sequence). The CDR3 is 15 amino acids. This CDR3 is CASSIITGVSYEQYF. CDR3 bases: TGTGCCAGTAGTATCATAACCGGGGTTTCCTACGAGCAGTACTTC.

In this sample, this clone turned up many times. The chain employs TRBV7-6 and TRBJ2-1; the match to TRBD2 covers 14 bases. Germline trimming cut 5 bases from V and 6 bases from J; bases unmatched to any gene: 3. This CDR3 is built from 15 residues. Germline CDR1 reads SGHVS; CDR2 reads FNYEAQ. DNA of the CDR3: TGTGCCAGCAGCCTGACTAGCGGGGGGGCCAATGAGCAGTTCTTC. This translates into CASSLTSGGANEQFF. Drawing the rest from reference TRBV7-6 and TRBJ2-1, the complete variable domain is GAGVSQSPRYKVTKRGQDVALRCDPISGHVSLYWYRQALGQGPEFLTYFNYEAQQDKSGLPNDRFSAERPEGSISTLTIQRTEQRDSAMYRCASSLTSGGANEQFFGPGTRLTVL.

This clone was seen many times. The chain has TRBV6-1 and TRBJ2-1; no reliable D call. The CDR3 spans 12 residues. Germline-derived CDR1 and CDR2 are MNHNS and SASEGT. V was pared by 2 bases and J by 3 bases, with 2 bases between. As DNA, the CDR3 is TGTGCCAGCAGTGAATACTACAATGAGCAGTTCTTC. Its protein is CASSEYYNEQFF.

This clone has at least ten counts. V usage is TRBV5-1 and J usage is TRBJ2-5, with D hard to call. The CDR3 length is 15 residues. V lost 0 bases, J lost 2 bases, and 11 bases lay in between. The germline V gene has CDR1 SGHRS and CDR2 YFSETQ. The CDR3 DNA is TGCGCCAGCAGCTTGGCTGGCACCGTACAAGAGACCCAGTACTTC. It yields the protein CASSLAGTVQETQYF.

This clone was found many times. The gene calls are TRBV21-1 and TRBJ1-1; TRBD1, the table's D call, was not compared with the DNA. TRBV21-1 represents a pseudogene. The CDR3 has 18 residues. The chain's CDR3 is CASSKDGTGGGRNTEAFF. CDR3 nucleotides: TGTGCCAGCAGCAAAGATGGGACAGGGGGCGGGAGGAACACTGAAGCTTTCTTT.

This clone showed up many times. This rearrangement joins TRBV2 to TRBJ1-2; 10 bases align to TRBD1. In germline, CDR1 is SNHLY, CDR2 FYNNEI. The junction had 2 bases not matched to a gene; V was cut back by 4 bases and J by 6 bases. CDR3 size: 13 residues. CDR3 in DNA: TGTGCCAGCAGTGGGGACAGGGGAGATGGCTACACCTTC. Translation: CASSGDRGDGYTF.